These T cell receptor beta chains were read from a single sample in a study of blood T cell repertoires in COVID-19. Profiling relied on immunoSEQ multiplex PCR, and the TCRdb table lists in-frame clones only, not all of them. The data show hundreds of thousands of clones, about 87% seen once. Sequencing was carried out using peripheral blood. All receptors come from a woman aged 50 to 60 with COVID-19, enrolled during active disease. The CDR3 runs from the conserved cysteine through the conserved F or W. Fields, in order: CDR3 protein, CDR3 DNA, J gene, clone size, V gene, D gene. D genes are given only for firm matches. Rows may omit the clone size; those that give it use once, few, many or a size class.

CDR3: CASSDRLAVYNEQFF; DNA: TGTGCCAGCAGTGATCGGCTAGCGGTCTACAATGAGCAGTTCTTC; J: TRBJ2-1; size: once; V: TRBV2; D: TRBD2
CDR3: CASSPITGFSETQYF; DNA: TGTGCCAGCAGCCCAATTACAGGGTTCTCAGAGACCCAGTACTTC; J: TRBJ2-5; size: -; V: TRBV7-8; D: -
CDR3: CASSQENFPRSSYEQYF; DNA: TGCGCCAGCAGCCAAGAGAATTTCCCTAGGAGCTCCTACGAGCAGTACTTC; J: TRBJ2-7; size: -; V: TRBV4-3; D: -
CDR3: CATGQGSNSPLHF; DNA: TGTGCCACAGGACAGGGGTCTAATTCACCCCTCCACTTT; J: TRBJ1-6; size: -; V: TRBV30; D: TRBD1
CDR3: CASSSPRTLNTGELFF; DNA: TGTGCCAGCAGTTCCCCCCGGACTTTGAACACCGGGGAGCTGTTTTTT; J: TRBJ2-2; size: -; V: TRBV6-6; D: -
CDR3: CAGTLSGANVLTF; DNA: TGTGCCGGCACTCTTTCCGGGGCCAACGTCCTGACTTTC; J: TRBJ2-6; size: -; V: TRBV2; D: -
CDR3: CASSEPRDSTTAFF; DNA: TGTGCCAGTAGCGAACCCCGGGACAGTACCACCGCTTTCTTT; J: TRBJ1-1; size: -; V: TRBV19; D: TRBD1
CDR3: CASSTGGQGASYEQYF; DNA: TGTGCCAGCAGCACTGGAGGACAGGGGGCGAGCTACGAGCAGTACTTC; J: TRBJ2-7; size: -; V: TRBV11-2; D: TRBD1
CDR3: CASSLDLSGVTVSYEQYF; DNA: TGCGCCAGCAGCTTGGATTTATCGGGGGTAACCGTCTCCTACGAGCAGTACTTC; J: TRBJ2-7; size: -; V: TRBV5-1; D: -
CDR3: CASTGGGRAMNTQYF; DNA: TGTGCCAGCACTGGTGGCGGGAGGGCAATGAATACGCAGTATTTT; J: TRBJ2-3; size: -; V: TRBV11-3; D: TRBD2
CDR3: CASSLYGGSSYNEQFF; DNA: TGTGCCAGCAGTTTATACGGCGGGAGCTCCTACAATGAGCAGTTCTTC; J: TRBJ2-1; size: -; V: TRBV27; D: TRBD2
CDR3: CAATIAGRRETQYF; DNA: TGTGCCGCCACTATAGCGGGTAGGCGGGAGACCCAGTACTTC; J: TRBJ2-5; size: -; V: TRBV19; D: TRBD2
CDR3: CASQRQGGTGELFF; DNA: TGTGCCAGCCAGCGACAGGGGGGGACCGGGGAGCTGTTTTTT; J: TRBJ2-2; size: -; V: TRBV7-2; D: TRBD1
CDR3: CAWSVTYSTDTQYF; DNA: TGTGCCTGGAGTGTAACCTATAGCACAGATACGCAGTATTTT; J: TRBJ2-3; size: -; V: TRBV30; D: -
CDR3: CASSQEGTPVGGELFF; DNA: TGTGCCAGCAGCCAAGAAGGGACACCCGTCGGCGGGGAGCTGTTTTTT; J: TRBJ2-2; size: once; V: TRBV4-2; D: -
CDR3: CATSRGSYEQYF; DNA: TGTGCCACCTCCCGGGGGTCCTACGAGCAGTACTTC; J: TRBJ2-7; size: -; V: TRBV19; D: -
CDR3: CAWRQAGTTNYGYTF; DNA: TGTGCCTGGAGACAAGCAGGGACTACTAACTATGGCTACACCTTC; J: TRBJ1-2; size: -; V: TRBV30; D: -
CDR3: CASSSQTSGTDNEQFF; DNA: TGTGCCAGCAGTTCTCAGACTAGCGGAACGGATAATGAGCAGTTCTTC; J: TRBJ2-1; size: -; V: TRBV6-5; D: TRBD2
CDR3: CASSQGTYYGYTF; DNA: TGTGCCAGCAGCCAAGGGACTTACTATGGCTACACCTTC; J: TRBJ1-2; size: few; V: TRBV3-1/TRBV3-2; D: -
CDR3: CASRGTSGSTDTQYF; DNA: TGCGCCAGCAGGGGAACTAGCGGAAGCACAGATACGCAGTATTTT; J: TRBJ2-3; size: once; V: TRBV10-2; D: TRBD2
CDR3: CASSRGTNTEAFF; DNA: TGTGCCAGCAGCCGCGGGACCAACACTGAAGCTTTCTTT; J: TRBJ1-1; size: -; V: TRBV6-6; D: -
CDR3: CASTLSIGTSGKYNEQFF; DNA: TGTGCCAGCACCTTGTCAATCGGGACTAGCGGGAAATACAATGAGCAGTTCTTC; J: TRBJ2-1; size: -; V: TRBV27; D: TRBD2
CDR3: CASSMAQVSNQPQHF; DNA: TGTGCCAGTAGTATGGCACAGGTTAGCAATCAGCCCCAGCATTTT; J: TRBJ1-5; size: -; V: TRBV19; D: -
CDR3: CASSLRRDYEQYF; DNA: TGTGCCAGCAGCTTAAGGCGGGACTACGAGCAGTACTTC; J: TRBJ2-7; size: -; V: TRBV7-9; D: -
CDR3: CASSLDREYGYTF; DNA: TGTGCCAGCAGCTTGGACAGGGAGTATGGCTACACCTTC; J: TRBJ1-2; size: once; V: TRBV6-5; D: TRBD1
CDR3: CAWSTGLAIYNEQFF; DNA: TGTGCCTGGAGTACTGGACTAGCCATCTACAATGAGCAGTTCTTC; J: TRBJ2-1; size: -; V: TRBV30; D: TRBD2
CDR3: CASSYTGDQPQHF; DNA: TGTGCCAGCAGCTACACAGGGGATCAGCCCCAGCATTTT; J: TRBJ1-5; size: -; V: TRBV7-2; D: TRBD1
CDR3: CASSPPTYSGSGQPQHF; DNA: TGTGCCAGCTCACCCCCTACTTACAGCGGGTCTGGTCAGCCCCAGCATTTT; J: TRBJ1-5; size: -; V: TRBV18; D: -
CDR3: CASSDNFRGLSTEAFF; DNA: TGTGCCAGCAGTGATAATTTCAGGGGGCTCAGCACTGAAGCTTTCTTT; J: TRBJ1-1; size: -; V: TRBV6-1; D: TRBD1
CDR3: CASSYAGTGYLTEKLFF; DNA: TGTGCCAGCAGCTATGCCGGGACAGGGTATTTGACCGAAAAACTGTTTTTT; J: TRBJ1-4; size: -; V: TRBV7-2; D: TRBD1
CDR3: CASSVQGNTGELFF; DNA: TGTGCCAGCAGTGTCCAGGGGAACACCGGGGAGCTGTTTTTT; J: TRBJ2-2; size: -; V: TRBV6-4; D: -
CDR3: CAWGDRPNQPQHF; DNA: TGTGCCTGGGGGGACAGGCCTAATCAGCCCCAGCATTTT; J: TRBJ1-5; size: -; V: TRBV30; D: TRBD1
CDR3: CASSLARFPRGNYGYTF; DNA: TGTGCCAGCAGCTTAGCGCGATTTCCCAGGGGGAACTATGGCTACACCTTC; J: TRBJ1-2; size: -; V: TRBV7-8; D: TRBD1
CDR3: CASSLASGTSGTDTQYF; DNA: TGTGCCAGCAGCTTGGCCTCCGGGACTAGCGGCACAGATACGCAGTATTTT; J: TRBJ2-3; size: -; V: TRBV7-2; D: TRBD2
CDR3: CASSLAENYGYTF; DNA: TGTGCCAGCAGCTTAGCCGAGAACTATGGCTACACCTTC; J: TRBJ1-2; size: -; V: TRBV7-8; D: -
CDR3: CASSQMGSRGEQYF; DNA: TGTGCCAGCAGCCAGATGGGGTCTAGAGGGGAGCAGTACTTC; J: TRBJ2-7; size: -; V: TRBV3-1/TRBV3-2; D: -
CDR3: CASSLSRGGEKLFF; DNA: TGTGCCAGCAGTTTGTCCCGAGGAGGTGAAAAACTGTTTTTT; J: TRBJ1-4; size: -; V: TRBV27; D: -
CDR3: CASSYTGAEAFF; DNA: TGTGCCAGCAGCTACACAGGGGCCGAAGCTTTCTTT; J: TRBJ1-1; size: -; V: TRBV7-2; D: TRBD1
CDR3: CASSLRGLSNQPQHF; DNA: TGTGCCAGCAGTTTAAGGGGGCTGAGCAATCAGCCCCAGCATTTT; J: TRBJ1-5; size: -; V: TRBV27; D: TRBD1
CDR3: CASSQEPADPEAFF; DNA: TGTGCCAGCAGCCAAGAACCCGCGGATCCTGAAGCTTTCTTT; J: TRBJ1-1; size: -; V: TRBV4-2; D: -
CDR3: CATRGKGGQSPLHF; DNA: TGTGCCACCCGAGGAAAAGGGGGCCAGTCACCCCTCCACTTT; J: TRBJ1-6; size: -; V: TRBV6-5; D: TRBD1
CDR3: CASSYEWQGLEAFF; DNA: TGTGCCAGCAGTTATGAATGGCAGGGCCTTGAAGCTTTCTTT; J: TRBJ1-1; size: -; V: TRBV6-2/TRBV6-3; D: -
CDR3: CASSFALRSPSTDTQYF; DNA: TGTGCCAGCAGCTTTGCTCTCCGGTCGCCAAGCACAGATACGCAGTATTTT; J: TRBJ2-3; size: few; V: TRBV5-5; D: -
CDR3: CASRGGQAVNYGYTF; DNA: TGTGCCAGCCGAGGAGGACAGGCTGTTAACTATGGCTACACCTTC; J: TRBJ1-2; size: -; V: TRBV6-5; D: TRBD1
CDR3: CASSPDQTLGGEQFF; DNA: TGTGCCAGCAGTCCCGATCAGACCCTAGGGGGTGAGCAGTTCTTC; J: TRBJ2-1; size: -; V: TRBV6-5; D: -
CDR3: CASSQDLVASYNEQFF; DNA: TGCGCCAGCAGCCAAGATCTAGTAGCCTCCTACAATGAGCAGTTCTTC; J: TRBJ2-1; size: once; V: TRBV4-1; D: -
CDR3: CASSLLSSGRAFTDTQYF; DNA: TGTGCCAGCAGTTTATTGTCTAGCGGGAGGGCCTTCACAGATACGCAGTATTTT; J: TRBJ2-3; size: -; V: TRBV27; D: TRBD2
CDR3: CASSVTSGRGSGELFF; DNA: TGTGCCAGCAGTGTAACTAGCGGGAGAGGGAGCGGGGAGCTGTTTTTT; J: TRBJ2-2; size: -; V: TRBV2; D: TRBD2
CDR3: CASSYLTRYGYTF; DNA: TGTGCCAGCAGTTACCTGACGCGGTATGGCTACACCTTC; J: TRBJ1-2; size: -; V: TRBV6-2/TRBV6-3; D: -
CDR3: CASSLGLRTGGNTGELFF; DNA: TGTGCCAGCAGCTTAGGATTAAGAACGGGAGGGAACACCGGGGAGCTGTTTTTT; J: TRBJ2-2; size: -; V: TRBV7-6; D: TRBD2
CDR3: CASSSPLLNTEAFF; DNA: TGTGCCAGCAGCTCCCCCCTCTTGAACACTGAAGCTTTCTTT; J: TRBJ1-1; size: -; V: TRBV5-6; D: -
CDR3: CASRTGQVAFF; DNA: TGTGCCAGCAGAACAGGGCAAGTTGCTTTCTTT; J: TRBJ1-1; size: -; V: TRBV6-5; D: -
CDR3: CASSLARENIQYF; DNA: TGCGCCAGCAGCTTGGCCAGGGAAAACATTCAGTACTTC; J: TRBJ2-4; size: -; V: TRBV5-1; D: -
CDR3: CATTMTVSSYEQYF; DNA: TGTGCCACGACAATGACCGTCAGCTCCTACGAGCAGTACTTC; J: TRBJ2-7; size: few; V: TRBV10-3; D: -
CDR3: CASSLVQFLGTGELFF; DNA: TGTGCCAGCAGCTTGGTACAGTTCCTTGGGACCGGGGAGCTGTTTTTT; J: TRBJ2-2; size: -; V: TRBV5-6; D: -
CDR3: CASKNIGTGSYEQYF; DNA: TGTGCCAGTAAAAACATTGGGACAGGCTCCTACGAGCAGTACTTC; J: TRBJ2-7; size: -; V: TRBV19; D: TRBD1
CDR3: CASSDFLAGGQETQYF; DNA: TGTGCCAGCAGTGACTTCCTAGCGGGAGGACAAGAGACCCAGTACTTC; J: TRBJ2-5; size: -; V: TRBV6-4; D: TRBD2
CDR3: CASSQSRTYEQYF; DNA: TGTGCCAGCAGCCAATCGAGGACCTACGAGCAGTACTTC; J: TRBJ2-7; size: -; V: TRBV16; D: -
CDR3: CASSIQGHGEIEQYF; DNA: TGTGCCAGCAGCATACAGGGACATGGGGAGATTGAGCAGTACTTC; J: TRBJ2-7; size: -; V: TRBV7-2; D: -